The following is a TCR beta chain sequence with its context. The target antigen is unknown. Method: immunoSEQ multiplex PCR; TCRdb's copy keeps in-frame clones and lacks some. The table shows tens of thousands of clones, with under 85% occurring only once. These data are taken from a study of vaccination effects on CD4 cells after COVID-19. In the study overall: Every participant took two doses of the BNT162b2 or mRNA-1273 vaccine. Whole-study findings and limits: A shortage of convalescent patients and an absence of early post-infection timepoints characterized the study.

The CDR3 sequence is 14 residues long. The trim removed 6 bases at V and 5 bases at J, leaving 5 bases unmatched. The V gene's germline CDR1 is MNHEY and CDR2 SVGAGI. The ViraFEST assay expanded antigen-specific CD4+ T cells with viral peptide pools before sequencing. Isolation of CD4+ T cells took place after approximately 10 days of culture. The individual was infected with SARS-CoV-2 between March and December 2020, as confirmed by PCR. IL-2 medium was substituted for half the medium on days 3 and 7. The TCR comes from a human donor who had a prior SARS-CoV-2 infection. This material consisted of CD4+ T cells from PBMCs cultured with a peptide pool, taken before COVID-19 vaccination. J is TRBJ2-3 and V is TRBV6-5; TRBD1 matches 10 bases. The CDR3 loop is CASRGQGYVDTQYF. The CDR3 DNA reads TGTGCCAGCAGGGGACAGGGGTACGTAGATACGCAGTATTTT.